One and the same sample provided the 10 T cell receptor beta chains below, sequenced in a study of Graves' ophthalmopathy and Graves' hyperthyroidism. Amplification targeted the TCR beta CDR3 regions, with RNA transcripts as the source material. An opening RT-PCR round employed HTBI primers and preceded a second-round multiplex PCR. TCRdb fed the multiplex PCR reads into MiXCR, producing one record per CDR3 protein. The table includes roughly 1.1 million distinct CDR3 sequences, about 36% detected once. Sequenced material: peripheral blood or thyroid tissue (not recorded which). These receptors were taken from an adult man with Graves' hyperthyroidism.

This clonotype was detected ten times or more. V gene TRBV29-1 combines with J gene TRBJ2-5, with 9 bases lining up with TRBD1. CDR1 is SQVTM, CDR2 ANQGSEA, per germline. Unmatched junction bases numbered 5, after V lost 4 bases and J lost 5 bases. CDR3 size: 13 residues. DNA for the CDR3: TGCAGCGTTGGAACAGGGGGCCGGGAGACCCAGTACTTC. Translation gives CSVGTGGRETQYF.

This clonotype was seen repeatedly, ten times or more. This sequence joins TRBV11-2 and TRBJ2-5, with TRBD1 matching 9 bases. V lost 0 bases to trimming and J lost 6 bases; unmatched junction nucleotides: 5. CDR3 length: 15 residues. CDR1 and CDR2 (germline): SGHAT, FQNNGV. CDR3 sequence (DNA): TGTGCCAGCAGCTTAGATACAGGGGGCTCGAAGACCCAGTACTTC. Protein product: CASSLDTGGSKTQYF.

In the case of this clonotype: A much bigger clone sits one base away, suggesting this may be a read error. The V and J genes are TRBV12-3 or TRBV12-4 and TRBJ2-6; D could derive from TRBD1 or TRBD2 (5 bases each). CDR3 size: 17 residues. V was cut by 6 bases and J by 2 bases, with 17 bases left in between. CDR3 loop: CASRSRDGDPGANVLTF. The CDR3 nucleotides are TGTGCCAGCAGATCACGGGACGGCGACCCTGGGGCCAACGTCCTGACTTTC.

In its sample, this clonotype was seen a few times. The rearrangement links TRBV7-3 to TRBJ1-6, with 9 bases aligning to TRBD1. Unmatched junction bases numbered 9, after V lost 6 bases and J lost 9 bases. CDR3 length equals 15 residues. The germline V gene encodes CDR1 SGHTA and CDR2 FQGTGA. The CDR3 protein is CASRTRQQGASPLHF. In DNA form, the CDR3 reads TGTGCCAGCAGGACTAGACAACAGGGGGCTTCACCCCTCCACTTT.

This clonotype was detected a few times. The rearrangement links TRBV7-8 to TRBJ1-5; no clear D. The CDR3 contains 16 residues. Trimming took 2 bases from V and 11 from J, leaving 22 bases between them. Germline lookup yields CDR1 SGHVS and CDR2 FQNEAQ. The CDR3 loop reads CASSLRPRAAQETQHF. CDR3 in DNA: TGTGCCAGCAGCTTAAGGCCCCGGGCGGCGCAAGAGACCCAGCATTTT.

This clonotype has a single count. With a much larger clone just one base away, this may be a read error. The chain is built from TRBV29-1 and TRBJ1-2; D is undetermined. Germline V gene sequence: CDR1 SQVTM, CDR2 ANQGSEA. Trimming left V 0 bases short and J 2 bases short, with 16 bases between. This CDR3 contains 16 residues. The chain's CDR3 is CSVEDDPGRGNYGYTF. For the CDR3, the DNA is TGCAGCGTTGAAGATGACCCAGGCAGAGGGAACTATGGCTACACCTTC.

The chain uses TRBV29-1 and TRBJ1-3; D remains unclear. Deletions cut 7 bases from V and 0 bases from J, with 13 bases between. CDR3 length equals 14 residues. Germline V gene data show CDR1 as SQVTM and CDR2 as ANQGSEA. The CDR3 DNA follows: TGCAGCGCCCTCGGGGTGAGCTCTGGAAACACCATATATTTT. It yields the protein CSALGVSSGNTIYF.

V gene TRBV6-1 combines with J gene TRBJ2-5; D tentatively fits TRBD1 or TRBD2 (5 bases each). Trimming pared 6 bases from V and 3 bases from J, leaving 11 bases between. CDR3 length: 13 amino acids. Germline CDR1 MNHNS, CDR2 SASEGT. The CDR3 sequence: CASRRDPKETQYF. CDR3 nucleotides: TGTGCCAGCAGACGGGACCCAAAAGAGACCCAGTACTTC.

In this sample, this clonotype turned up many times. The CDR3 here is CASSQENGLAYEQYF. CDR3 sequence (DNA): TGCGCCAGCAGCCAAGAGAATGGGCTTGCCTACGAGCAGTACTTC. This chain links TRBV4-3 with TRBJ2-7; D gene ambiguous. The germline V and J ends were trimmed by 0 bases and 2 bases, with 11 bases remaining between them. This CDR3 region has 15 residues. Germline V gene sequence: CDR1 LGHNA, CDR2 YSLEER.

A few counts support this clonotype. V is TRBV2 and J is TRBJ1-1; no reliable D call. Germline V CDR1 and CDR2: SNHLY, FYNNEI. The CDR3 has 14 residues. Trimming stripped 6 bases from V and 7 bases from J, with 18 bases between. CDR3 bases: TGTGCCAGCAGCGAATGGGTCAGACCCATTGAAGCTTTCTTT. Residues: CASSEWVRPIEAFF.